One sample yielded the 11 T cell receptor beta chains listed below, sequenced in a study of shared clonotypes between healthy human individuals. Libraries were prepared by immunoSEQ multiplex PCR; TCRdb keeps only in-frame clonotypes and omits some of them. The sample contains about 1 million clones, roughly 80% of which appear only once. Sequenced: memory CD4+ T cells sorted from blood. Sample subset: CD45RA-negative fraction. These receptors were collected from a man younger than 35 in good health.

The chain recombines TRBV4-1 with TRBJ2-3; the D gene is possibly TRBD1 (6 bases). The CDR3 loop spans 13 amino acids. CDR1 is MGHRA, CDR2 YSYEKL, per germline. V gave up 1 base and J gave up 6 bases, with 8 bases separating them. CDR3 in DNA: TGCGCCAGCAGCCAAGGGGGGCAGGATACGCAGTATTTT. Translated: CASSQGGQDTQYF.

The CDR3: CASSISRGQSYEQYF. CDR3 bases: TGTGCCAGTAGTATCTCCAGGGGTCAATCCTACGAGCAGTACTTC. The chain combines TRBV19 with TRBJ2-7, with TRBD1 as a possible D gene (6 bases). The CDR3 contains 15 residues. From germline, CDR1 is LNHDA and CDR2 SQIVND (reference sequence). Trimming shortened V by 3 bases and J by 1 base, and 13 bases separated the two germline ends.

The chain links TRBV11-3 to TRBJ2-1, with TRBD1 matching over 7 bases. The V gene's germline CDR1 is SGHNT and CDR2 YENEEA. Losses at the gene ends were 4 bases for V and 3 bases for J; bases not matched to a gene: 6. The CDR3 spans 15 residues. The CDR3 region has the DNA TGTGCCAGCAGCTCCGACAGGGACCTCTACAATGAGCAGTTCTTC. It codes for CASSSDRDLYNEQFF. The variable domain in full, with the rest retrieved from reference TRBV11-3 and TRBJ2-1, is EAGVVQSPRYKIIEKKQPVAFWCNPISGHNTLYWYLQNLGQGPELLIRYENEEAVDDSQLPKDRFSAERLKGVDSTLKIQPAELGDSAVYLCASSSDRDLYNEQFFGPGTRLTVL.

The chain employs TRBV4-1 and TRBJ2-1; 8 nucleotides agree with TRBD1. Germline-derived CDR1 and CDR2 are MGHRA and YSYEKL. The CDR3 loop spans 14 amino acids. The V gene end was trimmed by 6 bases and the J gene end by 4 bases; junction bases not matched to a gene: 5. CDR3 loop: CASSRQGKYNEQFF. As DNA, the CDR3 is TGCGCCAGCAGTCGACAGGGGAAGTACAATGAGCAGTTCTTC.

The rearrangement links TRBV30 to TRBJ2-5; TRBD1 aligns across 9 bases. V trimming: 5 bases; J trimming: 4 bases; junction bases outside the gene matches: 2. The CDR3 totals 12 residues. Germline V gene lookup returns CDR1 GTSNPN and CDR2 SVGIG (reference sequence). CDR3 coding DNA: TGTGCCTGGGCGACAGGGGGAGAGACCCAGTACTTC. This translates into CAWATGGETQYF.

This chain uses TRBV11-3 with TRBJ2-3; TRBD2 matches 8 bases. CDR1 and CDR2 (germline): SGHNT, YENEEA. The CDR3 runs to 17 residues. V was clipped by 4 bases and J by 0 bases; unmatched bases: 9. The CDR3 loop reads CASSSRTSPSSTDTQYF. The CDR3 region has the DNA TGTGCCAGCAGCTCGCGGACTAGCCCATCTAGCACAGATACGCAGTATTTT.

This clone came up a few times. The chain links TRBV7-2 to TRBJ1-2; 9 bases are shared with TRBD1. The germline V gene has CDR1 SGHTA and CDR2 FQGNSA. The CDR3 runs 14 residues. The trim removed 5 bases at V and 2 bases at J, leaving 3 bases unmatched. The CDR3 here is CASSTGTGNYGYTF. The DNA of the CDR3 is TGTGCCAGCAGCACCGGGACAGGGAACTATGGCTACACCTTC.

This sequence joins TRBV2 and TRBJ1-2; possibly TRBD1 for D (5 bases). The length of the CDR3 is 13 residues. Looked up from germline, CDR1 is SNHLY and CDR2 is FYNNEI. Between the trimmed V and J ends, which lost 1 base and 7 bases, there was a span of 10 bases. The CDR3 DNA reads TGTGCCAGCAGTGAAGACGGGGCCCCTGGCTACACCTTC. This sequence encodes CASSEDGAPGYTF. The variable domain in full, completed from reference TRBV2 and TRBJ1-2, reads EPEVTQTPSHQVTQMGQEVILRCVPISNHLYFYWYRQILGQKVEFLVSFYNNEISEKSEIFDDQFSVERPDGSNFTLKIRSTKLEDSAMYFCASSEDGAPGYTFGSGTRLTVV.

The gene calls are TRBV18 and TRBJ2-1, with D perhaps matching TRBD1 (5 bases). The ends were cut back, 0 bases at V and 7 bases at J, with 13 bases in the middle. Germline V gives CDR1 KGHSH, CDR2 LQKENI. CDR3 size: 15 residues. The CDR3 DNA sequence: TGTGCCAGCTCACCACCCGGCAGGGTTGATAATGAGCAGTTCTTC. It encodes CASSPPGRVDNEQFF. Using reference TRBV18 and TRBJ2-1 for the parts outside the CDR3, the full variable domain is NAGVMQNPRHLVRRRGQEARLRCSPMKGHSHVYWYRQLPEEGLKFMVYLQKENIIDESGMPKERFSAEFPKEGPSILRIQQVVRGDSAAYFCASSPPGRVDNEQFFGPGTRLTVL.

V gene TRBV7-2 combines with J gene TRBJ2-3, with D perhaps TRBD2 (5 bases). The CDR3 is 13 amino acids. Germline V gives CDR1 SGHTA, CDR2 FQGNSA. V lost 5 bases, J lost 9 bases, and 15 bases lay in between. The CDR3 reads CASSHPGSGTQYF. CDR3 coding DNA: TGTGCCAGCAGCCATCCGGGGAGTGGGACGCAGTATTTT. Full variable domain (missing parts from reference TRBV7-2 and TRBJ2-3): GAGVSQSPSNKVTEKGKDVELRCDPISGHTALYWYRQSLGQGLEFLIYFQGNSAPDKSGLPSDRFSAERTGGSVSTLTIQRTQQEDSAVYLCASSHPGSGTQYFGPGTRLTVL.

Note on this clone: A much larger clone differs by one base, so this may be a read error. Additional DNA sequences in this sample encode the identical CDR3. The gene calls are TRBV28 and TRBJ1-5; D might be TRBD1 (5 bases). Germline assignment: CDR1 MDHEN and CDR2 SYDVKM. V lost 3 bases and J 2 bases, leaving 8 bases between the germline ends. The CDR3 spans 14 residues. The CDR3 DNA reads as TGTGCCAGCAGTTTGGGGGGAGGCAATCAGCCCCAGCATTTT. This gives the protein CASSLGGGNQPQHF.